This T cell receptor beta chain was obtained from a study of OX40 agonist ivuxolimab in advanced cancers. About the research overall: Each dose-escalation patient presented with hepatocellular carcinoma, melanoma, renal cell or head and neck cancer. The dose-escalation cohort was just under 85% male, with a mean age of around 60 years, ranging about 20 to 85.

Data came from immunoSEQ multiplex PCR; TCRdb stores just in-frame clones and leaves some out. The sample has some 100,000 clones, approximately 89% seen once. The clonotype originates from an adult with an advanced solid tumor such as melanoma, head and neck, liver or kidney cancer. The material sequenced was CD4+ or CD8+ T cells sorted from blood, taken in a trial of the OX40 agonist ivuxolimab.

The CDR3 coding sequence is TGTGCCAGCAGCTTAAAGGGAAACACCGGGGAGCTGTTTTTT. This translates into CASSLKGNTGELFF. The rearrangement links TRBV13 to TRBJ2-2; D ambiguous. The length of the CDR3 is 14 residues. The V end was cut by 2 bases, the J end by 2 bases, with 6 bases between. Germline loops: CDR1 PRHDT, CDR2 FYEKMQ (reference sequence).